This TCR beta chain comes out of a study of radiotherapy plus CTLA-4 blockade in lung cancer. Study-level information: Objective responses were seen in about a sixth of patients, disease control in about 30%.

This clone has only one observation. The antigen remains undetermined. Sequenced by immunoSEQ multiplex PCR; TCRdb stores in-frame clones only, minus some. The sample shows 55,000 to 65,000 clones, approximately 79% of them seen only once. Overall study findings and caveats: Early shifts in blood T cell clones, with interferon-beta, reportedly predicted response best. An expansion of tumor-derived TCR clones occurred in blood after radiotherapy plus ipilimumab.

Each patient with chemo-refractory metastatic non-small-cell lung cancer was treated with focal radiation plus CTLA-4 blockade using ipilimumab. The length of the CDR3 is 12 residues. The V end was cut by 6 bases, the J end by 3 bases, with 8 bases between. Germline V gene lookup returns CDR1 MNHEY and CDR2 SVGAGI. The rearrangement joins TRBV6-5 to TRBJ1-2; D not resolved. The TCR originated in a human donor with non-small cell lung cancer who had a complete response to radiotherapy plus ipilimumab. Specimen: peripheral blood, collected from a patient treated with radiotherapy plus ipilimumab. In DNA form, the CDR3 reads TGTGCCAGCAGGGTTGTAGACTATGGCTACACCTTC. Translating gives CASRVVDYGYTF.